This passage covers 14 T cell receptor beta chains from one sample sequenced in a study of Ad26.COV2.S vaccination and SARS-CoV-2 variants. Treatment meaning: some 20 received Ad26.COV2.S at low or high dose, single or two shots; about 5 received placebo; per-sample allocation not given. Sampling took place 63 days after the first vaccine or placebo injection. This table comes from immunoSEQ multiplex PCR, and its TCRdb copy is limited to in-frame clones, with some not included. The table has 400,000 to 450,000 clones, 75% to 95% seen once; the top ten hold approximately 12%. This specimen was peripheral blood, taken in a trial of Ad26.COV2.S vaccine versus placebo. Every receptor here comes from a person between 18 and 65 years old who received the Ad26.COV2.S COVID-19 vaccine or a placebo.

Notes on this clone: The same CDR3 also results from other DNA sequences found in this sample. V usage is TRBV11-2 and J usage is TRBJ2-7, with 8 positions matching TRBD1. Trimming took 1 base from V and 3 from J; bases not matched to a gene: 2. Germline assignment: CDR1 SGHAT and CDR2 FQNNGV. CDR3 length equals 14 residues. In nucleotides, the CDR3 is TGTGCCAGCAGCTTAGGGACAGGGAACTACGAGCAGTACTTC. Translating it yields CASSLGTGNYEQYF.

This clone was seen a few times. V is TRBV10-1 and J is TRBJ2-2; possibly TRBD1 for D (6 bases). This CDR3 region has 14 residues. Germline loops: CDR1 WNHNN, CDR2 SYGVQD (reference sequence). V was clipped by 3 bases and J by 9 bases, with 14 bases between them. The CDR3 loop is CASSDGVRGRELFF. The CDR3 DNA follows: TGCGCCAGCAGTGATGGTGTCAGGGGAAGGGAGCTGTTTTTT.

For the CDR3, the DNA is TGTGCCAGCAGCTTAGCTATCCAGGGTTACGAGCAGTACTTC. Protein sequence: CASSLAIQGYEQYF. The chain couples TRBV7-9 to TRBJ2-7, with D possibly TRBD1 on 5 matching bases. The ends were cut back, 0 bases at V and 4 bases at J, with 10 bases in the middle. The germline CDR1 and CDR2 sequences are SEHNR and FQNEAQ (reference sequence). The CDR3 has 14 amino acids.

The rearrangement links TRBV19 to TRBJ2-6; 7 bases are a match to TRBD1. The J segment lost 0 bases and the V segment lost 9 bases, leaving 26 bases of the junction unmatched. The CDR3 covers 22 residues. Germline-derived CDR1 and CDR2 are LNHDA and SQIVND (reference sequence). The CDR3 here is CASPPPPGTVRFISSGANVLTF. CDR3 coding DNA: TGTGCCAGCCCCCCGCCCCCCGGGACAGTCCGTTTTATTAGCTCTGGGGCCAACGTCCTGACTTTC.

This CDR3 is CASSLDGPVDEQFF. CDR3 nucleotides: TGTGCCAGCAGCTTAGACGGGCCAGTCGATGAGCAGTTCTTC. The V call is TRBV7-9, the J call TRBJ2-1; D gene uncertain. The length of the CDR3 is 14 residues. The germline V gene has CDR1 SEHNR and CDR2 FQNEAQ (reference sequence). Trimming took 1 base from V and 8 from J, leaving 12 bases between them.

The chain combines TRBV28 with TRBJ1-2; D might be TRBD1 (5 bases). V dropped 2 bases and J dropped 5 bases, with 9 bases sitting between them. The germline V gene encodes CDR1 MDHEN and CDR2 SYDVKM. The CDR3 loop spans 13 amino acids. This chain's CDR3 is CASSLRGFYGYTF. Here the CDR3 DNA reads TGTGCCAGCAGTTTACGGGGGTTTTATGGCTACACCTTC.

V gene TRBV30 combines with J gene TRBJ1-2; D gene unclear. Germline CDR1 GTSNPN, CDR2 SVGIG (reference sequence). V was pared by 3 bases and J by 8 bases, with 13 bases between. The CDR3 has 12 residues. The CDR3 region has the DNA TGTGCCTGGAGCACAGACGTATTCGGCTACACCTTC. Protein: CAWSTDVFGYTF.

The chain recombines TRBV5-1 with TRBJ2-5, with unresolved D. CDR1 and CDR2 from the germline V gene are SGHRS and YFSETQ. The V gene lost 4 bases and the J gene lost 4 bases, with 8 bases spanning the gap. The CDR3 is 12 residues long. CDR3 sequence: CASSEGRETQYF. Here the CDR3 DNA reads TGCGCCAGCAGCGAAGGAAGAGAGACCCAGTACTTC. Full variable domain (rest looked up from reference TRBV5-1 and TRBJ2-5): KAGVTQTPRYLIKTRGQQVTLSCSPISGHRSVSWYQQTPGQGLQFLFEYFSETQRNKGNFPGRFSGRQFSNSRSEMNVSTLELGDSALYLCASSEGRETQYFGPGTRLLVL.

This chain connects TRBV18 to TRBJ2-5; possible D gene TRBD2, 5 bases. With 2 bases removed from V and 5 bases from J, the gap between germline ends came to 12 bases. The germline V gene encodes CDR1 KGHSH and CDR2 LQKENI. The CDR3 is 14 amino acids. This CDR3 is CASSPNGGWETQYF. CDR3 nucleotides: TGTGCCAGCTCACCAAACGGAGGTTGGGAGACCCAGTACTTC.

The chain has TRBV18 and TRBJ1-2, with D possibly being TRBD1 (6 bases). The CDR3 has 13 amino acids. CDR1 is KGHSH, CDR2 LQKENI, per germline. V lost 6 bases to trimming and J lost 3 bases, with 11 bases between them. Written as DNA, the CDR3 is TGTGCCAGCTCTGACAGGCACGACTATGGCTACACCTTC. It yields the protein CASSDRHDYGYTF.

Points on this clone: Other DNA sequences within the sample encode an identical CDR3. The chain is built from TRBV5-4 and TRBJ2-3; 10 nucleotides align to TRBD2. This CDR3 contains 15 residues. Germline CDR1 is SGHNT and CDR2 is YYREEE (reference sequence). After removal of 0 bases from V and 4 bases from J, the junction contained 2 bases not matched to a gene. CDR3 sequence reads: CASSLGLAGADTQYF. The CDR3 nucleotides read TGTGCCAGCAGCTTGGGGCTAGCGGGAGCAGATACGCAGTATTTT.

CDR3 loop: CSVERREDGELFF. CDR3 DNA: TGCAGCGTTGAACGCAGAGAAGACGGGGAGCTGTTTTTT. The chain uses TRBV29-1 and TRBJ2-2; D gene ambiguous. Germline V gene data show CDR1 as SQVTM and CDR2 as ANQGSEA. Trimming shortened V by 2 bases and J by 7 bases, and 11 bases separated the two germline ends. This CDR3 is built from 13 residues.

This chain joins TRBV27 and TRBJ2-7; D remains unclear. This CDR3 contains 14 residues. Trimming removed 2 bases from V and 4 bases from J, with 12 bases in between. The germline gives CDR1 MNHEY, CDR2 SMNVEV (reference sequence). The CDR3 region is CASSLRWTAYEQYF. The CDR3 region has the DNA TGTGCCAGCAGTTTAAGGTGGACCGCATACGAGCAGTACTTC.

The J gene is TRBJ2-1, the V gene TRBV11-2, with D unresolved. The CDR3 is 14 residues long. With 6 bases removed from V and 4 bases from J, the gap between germline ends came to 13 bases. Germline assignment: CDR1 SGHAT and CDR2 FQNNGV. The DNA of the CDR3 is TGTGCCAGCAGGATGGCGAATAGATACAATGAGCAGTTCTTC. Translated: CASRMANRYNEQFF.